A single sample is the source of the 6 T cell receptor beta chains below, sequenced in a study of memory CD4+ T cells and cytomegalovirus serostatus. The sort gate was single viable CD3+CD4+CD8-CD45RO+ cells for memory CD4+ T cells. Assay used: immunoSEQ multiplex PCR; TCRdb lists only in-frame clones, some missing. The sample shows 40,000 to 60,000 clones, around four fifths of them seen only once. The sequencing sample was made of memory CD4+ T cells from blood. These receptors were taken from an adult in good health and CMV-seronegative.

This clone was picked up many times. The rearrangement joins TRBV6-6 to TRBJ2-7; perhaps TRBD2 as D (5 bases). With 0 bases removed from V and 5 bases from J, the gap between germline ends came to 5 bases. CDR3 length: 12 residues. Germline CDR1 is MNHNY and CDR2 is SVGAGI (reference sequence). The CDR3 protein is CASSYSTNEQYF. Written as DNA, the CDR3 is TGTGCCAGCAGTTACTCGACTAACGAGCAGTACTTC.

The rearrangement links TRBV2 to TRBJ1-5; D call uncertain. Trimming stripped 6 bases from V and 2 bases from J, with 8 bases between. CDR3 length equals 13 residues. CDR1 is SNHLY and CDR2 is FYNNEI in the germline V gene. The CDR3 spells CASSPEGNQPQHF. DNA for the CDR3: TGTGCCAGCAGCCCGGAAGGCAATCAGCCCCAGCATTTT. The full variable domain, in which reference TRBV2 and TRBJ1-5 provide the parts outside the CDR3, is EPEVTQTPSHQVTQMGQEVILRCVPISNHLYFYWYRQILGQKVEFLVSFYNNEISEKSEIFDDQFSVERPDGSNFTLKIRSTKLEDSAMYFCASSPEGNQPQHFGDGTRLSIL.

The chain joins TRBV11-2 to TRBJ2-2; no clear D gene. V was shortened by 4 bases and J by 5 bases, with 20 bases between the two germline ends. The CDR3 loop spans 17 amino acids. Germline CDR1 and CDR2: SGHAT and FQNNGV. The CDR3 coding sequence is TGTGCCAGCAGCTCGGTGCGTGGGTACCCGTGGACCGGGGAGCTGTTTTTT. Its translation is CASSSVRGYPWTGELFF.

The chain is built from TRBV5-1 and TRBJ2-7; 9 nucleotides match TRBD1. Losses at the gene ends were 6 bases for V and 3 bases for J; bases not matched to a gene: 13. This CDR3 region has 16 residues. The germline gives CDR1 SGHRS, CDR2 YFSETQ. CDR3 sequence (DNA): TGCGCCAGCATACCCCCTAACAGGGGGCCACACTACGAGCAGTACTTC. Translating it yields CASIPPNRGPHYEQYF.

The genes are TRBV5-1 and TRBJ2-2, with TRBD1 matching 7 bases. The trim removed 3 bases at V and 8 bases at J, leaving 10 bases unmatched. Germline V gene sequence: CDR1 SGHRS, CDR2 YFSETQ. The CDR3 consists of 15 residues. The CDR3 region has the DNA TGCGCCAGCAGCTCCGACGGACAGGAAGTGGGGGAGCTGTTTTTT. Residues: CASSSDGQEVGELFF.

The rearrangement uses TRBV29-1 and TRBJ2-1, with TRBD2 as a possible D gene (5 bases). CDR3 length equals 13 residues. The V end was cut by 1 base, the J end by 15 bases, with 19 bases between. Germline V CDR1 and CDR2: SQVTM, ANQGSEA. The CDR3 spells CSVEVPATNKPFF. The CDR3 region has the DNA TGCAGCGTTGAAGTCCCCGCGACTAATAAACCGTTCTTC.